This T cell receptor (beta chain) was profiled in a study of blood T cell repertoires in COVID-19. Study at large: Acute and convalescent COVID-19 samples came from the United States, Italy and Spain. Sources were T cells, B-cell-depleted T cells, or PBMCs; the material itself was cDNA or gDNA.

Per the study methods: By means of reference gene primer amplification, nucleated cell counts were estimated. Measured with immunoSEQ multiplex PCR; TCRdb has only the in-frame clones, and not every one. V and J calls and clone size are those listed in that table; D and trimming were worked out from the DNA. The sample records about 100,000 clones, approximately 84% being singletons. Sequencing was performed on peripheral blood. The TCR was taken from a man aged 30 to 45 in a cohort sampled during active COVID-19.

The CDR3 loop reads CASSLAIGQVGGYTF. Written as DNA, the CDR3 is TGCGCCAGCAGCTTGGCTATAGGACAGGTCGGTGGCTACACCTTC. The chain is built from TRBV5-1 and TRBJ1-2, with TRBD1 identical over 7 bases. Per germline, CDR1 SGHRS and CDR2 YFSETQ. J was trimmed by 7 bases and V by 0 bases; bases with no gene match: 9. This CDR3 is 15 amino acids long.